These 11 T cell receptor beta chains were sequenced from one sample in a study of T cell responses to AZD1222 COVID-19 vaccine (dated by TCRdb to the early 2020s). The library was built by means of the immunoSEQ multiplex PCR assay. In its TCRdb copy, this immuneACCESS table keeps in-frame sequences only and misses some clones. Where compared with another copy, unresolved V genes explain less than half of these, and the others have no known cause. A total of under 150,000 clones appear in this sample, 90% to 95% of them only once. 1.5% to 2% of the sample belongs to the ten largest clones. This specimen's time point label, interpreted: baseline before first vaccination. The specimen was peripheral blood, collected on day 0 of AZD1222 vaccination. The receptor source for this set is an adult in good health.

The V and J genes are TRBV2 and TRBJ1-5; D is unresolved. The CDR3 is 15 residues long. V was shortened by 8 bases and J by 2 bases, with 16 bases between the two germline ends. CDR1 and CDR2 from the germline V gene are SNHLY and FYNNEI. The CDR3 protein is CASSSPVGGNQPQHF. As DNA, the CDR3 is TGTGCCAGCTCTTCGCCAGTAGGCGGCAATCAGCCCCAGCATTTT.

V usage is TRBV7-3 and J usage is TRBJ2-7; TRBD2 matches at 15 bases. The V and J ends lost 5 bases and 3 bases, in that order; junction bases with no gene match: 8. Germline V CDR1 and CDR2: SGHTA, FQGTGA. The length of the CDR3 is 17 residues. The CDR3 reads CASSQGLAGGPGYEQYF. Written as DNA, the CDR3 is TGTGCCAGCAGCCAGGGACTAGCGGGAGGCCCCGGCTACGAGCAGTACTTC.

This sequence joins TRBV24-1 and TRBJ1-2, with a tentative D call TRBD1 (5 bases). In germline, CDR1 is KGHDR, CDR2 SFDVKD. V lost 4 bases and J 7 bases, leaving 15 bases between the germline ends. CDR3 length equals 14 residues. For the CDR3, the DNA is TGTGCCACCAGTGACATCCGACGGGGCCGTGGCTACACCTTC. Its protein is CATSDIRRGRGYTF.

The V and J genes are TRBV10-2 and TRBJ2-7; maybe TRBD2 (5 bases). The CDR3 has 13 residues. Trimming removed 4 bases from V and 1 base from J, with 8 bases in between. CDR1 is WSHSY and CDR2 is SAAADI in the germline V gene. The CDR3 DNA is TGCGCCAGCAGTGTCGGGGAGTCCTACGAGCAGTACTTC. This codes for CASSVGESYEQYF.

The chain links TRBV7-2 to TRBJ1-1; D ambiguous. The germline V and J ends were trimmed by 1 base and 2 bases, with 8 bases remaining between them. This CDR3 has 14 amino acids. Germline V gives CDR1 SGHTA, CDR2 FQGNSA. CDR3 protein: CASSLVQGNTEAFF. CDR3 in DNA: TGTGCCAGCAGCTTAGTTCAAGGTAACACTGAAGCTTTCTTT.

The chain joins TRBV28 to TRBJ2-7, with no clear D. CDR3 length: 11 residues. Germline CDR1 reads MDHEN; CDR2 reads SYDVKM. V was trimmed by 5 bases and J by 4 bases, leaving 6 bases between them. CDR3 coding DNA: TGTGCCAGCAGTCTCATATACGAGCAGTACTTC. Its protein is CASSLIYEQYF.

The genes are TRBV27 and TRBJ1-1, with 9 nucleotides matching TRBD1. With V trimmed by 6 bases and J by 6 bases, 5 bases remained unmatched. Germline CDR1 MNHEY, CDR2 SMNVEV (reference sequence). This CDR3 spans 13 amino acids. The CDR3 sequence: CASSRRQGAEAFF. CDR3 nucleotides: TGTGCCAGCAGCCGAAGACAGGGGGCTGAAGCTTTCTTT.

CDR3 sequence (DNA): TGCAGCGTTATAGCGGGAGGAAACTACGAGCAGTACTTC. This codes for CSVIAGGNYEQYF. The rearrangement links TRBV29-1 to TRBJ2-7; TRBD2 matches at 10 bases. The CDR3 consists of 13 residues. V lost 5 bases to trimming and J lost 3 bases; unmatched junction nucleotides: 4. Per the germline V gene, CDR1 is SQVTM and CDR2 is ANQGSEA.

J is TRBJ1-2 and V is TRBV2; D is perhaps TRBD1 (6 bases). There are 15 residues in the CDR3. In germline, CDR1 is SNHLY, CDR2 FYNNEI. V was shortened by 6 bases and J by 0 bases, with 14 bases between the two germline ends. The CDR3 loop reads CASSPTGQANYGYTF. The CDR3 DNA follows: TGTGCCAGCAGCCCGACAGGCCAAGCTAACTATGGCTACACCTTC.

This clone was seen only once. V and J are TRBV29-1 and TRBJ2-7, with 9 bases identical to TRBD1. The CDR3 spans 15 residues. CDR1 and CDR2 from the germline V gene are SQVTM and ANQGSEA. V lost 7 bases to trimming and J lost 2 bases; unmatched junction nucleotides: 12. CDR3 sequence reads: CSGTGTGQGTYEQYF. CDR3 sequence (DNA): TGCAGCGGCACGGGGACGGGACAGGGTACCTACGAGCAGTACTTC.

V gene TRBV4-2 combines with J gene TRBJ2-7, with D unresolved. V lost 0 bases, J lost 1 base, and 13 bases lay in between. The length of the CDR3 is 16 residues. Per the germline V gene, CDR1 is LGHNA and CDR2 is YNFKEQ. CDR3 protein: CASSQDPGWSSYEQYF. CDR3 sequence (DNA): TGTGCCAGCAGCCAAGATCCTGGATGGAGTTCCTACGAGCAGTACTTC.